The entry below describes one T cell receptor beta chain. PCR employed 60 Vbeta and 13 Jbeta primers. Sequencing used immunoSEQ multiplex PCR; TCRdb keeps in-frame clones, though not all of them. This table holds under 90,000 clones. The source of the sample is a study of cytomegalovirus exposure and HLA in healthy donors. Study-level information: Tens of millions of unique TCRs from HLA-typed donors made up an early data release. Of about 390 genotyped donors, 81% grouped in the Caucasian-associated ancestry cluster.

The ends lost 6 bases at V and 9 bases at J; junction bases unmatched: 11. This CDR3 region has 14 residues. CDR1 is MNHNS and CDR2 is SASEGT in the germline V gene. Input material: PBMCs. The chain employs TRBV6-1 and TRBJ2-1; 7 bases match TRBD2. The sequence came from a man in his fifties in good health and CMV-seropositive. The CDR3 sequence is CASRDFGGRFEQFF. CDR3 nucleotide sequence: TGTGCCAGCAGGGACTTTGGCGGGAGATTTGAGCAGTTCTTC.